This T cell receptor beta chain comes out of a study of OX40 agonist ivuxolimab in advanced cancers. General study results and limits: Partial responders at 0.1-3.0 mg/kg showed near-lowest clonal expansion. Not determined was the antigen specificity of the expanded peripheral T cells. Among the nonresponders, some also had low normalized T-cell clonal expansion. CD4+ and CD8+ blood T cells expanded clonally by week 6 at 0.1 to 3.0 mg/kg.

Using immunoSEQ multiplex PCR, the repertoire was profiled, and TCRdb retains in-frame clones only, with some absent. The sample carries around 31,000 clones, about four fifths recorded once. Remarks on this clone: Antigen: not known.

V lost 5 bases and J 0 bases, leaving 8 bases between the germline ends. The CDR3 runs 14 residues. Germline lookup yields CDR1 SGHRS and CDR2 YFSETQ. This chain links TRBV5-1 with TRBJ1-4; D unresolved. The specimen was CD4+ or CD8+ T cells sorted from blood, collected in a trial of the OX40 agonist ivuxolimab. The sequence was obtained from an adult with an advanced solid tumor such as melanoma, head and neck, liver or kidney cancer. The CDR3: CASRPTATNEKLFF. The CDR3 nucleotides read TGCGCCAGCAGACCAACGGCAACTAATGAAAAACTGTTTTTT.